The TCR beta chain described here comes from a study of control samples from healthy donors and cancer patients. The CDR3 spans 15 residues. Per germline, CDR1 SGHTA and CDR2 FQGNSA. The V and J ends lost 0 bases and 6 bases respectively, with 14 bases between them. Libraries were prepared by immunoSEQ multiplex PCR; TCRdb keeps only in-frame clonotypes and omits some of them. The sample lists just over 150,000 clones; about 87% were seen once. Material: blood. This chain uses TRBV7-2 with TRBJ1-2; weak D call: TRBD1 (5 bases). The TCR comes from a man aged 25-45 years in good health. CDR3 loop: CASSLAGDLRHGYTF. The CDR3, as DNA: TGTGCCAGCAGCTTAGCGGGGGATTTGCGCCATGGCTACACCTTC.